This T cell receptor (beta chain) stems from a study of blood T cell repertoires in COVID-19. Study-wide context: Sites across the United States, Italy and Spain contributed samples from acute and convalescent COVID-19. The cDNA or gDNA used as material had been derived from T cells, B-cell-depleted T cells, or PBMCs.

The CDR3 has 16 amino acids. V trimming: 3 bases; J trimming: 5 bases; junction bases outside the gene matches: 10. From germline, CDR1 is MNHNY and CDR2 SVGAGI (reference sequence). Profiled with immunoSEQ multiplex PCR; TCRdb holds only in-frame clones, not every one. The sample lists roughly 340,000 clones, 91% occurring once. The TCR sequence derives from a woman aged 18-29 years who had recovered from COVID-19. The chain couples TRBV6-6 to TRBJ2-1; TRBD2 aligns across 7 bases. What was sequenced was peripheral blood. The CDR3 loop is CASSYSSPSGDNEQFF. For the CDR3, the DNA is TGTGCCAGCAGTTATTCTTCTCCTAGCGGAGACAATGAGCAGTTCTTC.